This TCR beta chain originates from a study of T cells after posttransplantation cyclophosphamide (dated by TCRdb to between 2015 and 2016). Notes on the research overall: T cell repertoire reconstitution was tracked by TRB sequencing after myeloablative bone marrow transplantation in which posttransplantation cyclophosphamide was used as GVHD prophylaxis. Because TRA and TRB clonality correlated tightly in some ten samples, later TCR analyses were limited to TRB. Antigen receptor sequencing was done on samples from over 30 PTCy-treated patients and from about 17 related bone marrow donors of those patients. Blood from every one of the approximately 36 PTCy patients who had 1-year posttransplant specimens underwent TRB sequencing. Public TRB sequences were checked against a database of over 3,000 sequences associated with responses to pathogens, tumor antigens, self-antigens and alloantigens. Up to about 3 additional blood samples from 2 to 5.2 years after transplant were also TRB-sequenced in 3 patients, as was pretransplant blood from a handful of patients.

At least ten counts were recorded for this clone. This receptor's antigen is unknown. Qualities for individual bases were not recorded, and no much larger clone is one base off. Related bone marrow donors provided peripheral blood samples on the day of marrow donation. Mononuclear cells from peripheral blood and bone marrow were separated by Ficoll-Hypaque density centrifugation and then cryopreserved. CDR3 length: 13 amino acids, cysteine to phenylalanine. Here the CDR3 DNA is all that survives: 39 bases in frame from base 1. Relative to germline, V is 0 bases shorter and J is 5 bases shorter, with 8 bases between their ends. CDR1 and CDR2, per the germline V gene, are SGHRS and YFSETQ. Genomic DNA was the input for TRB sequencing, which was run either with the immunoSEQ assay at survey resolution or with the hsTCRB kit. Processing in the source paper ran as follows. Initial read processing used immunoSEQ software, and repertoire analyses used the LymphoSeq R package. Clonality was computed as 1 minus normalized Shannon entropy; Gini coefficient was also calculated for each TRB dataset. To infer phenotypes in unsorted samples, TRB sequences from sorted subsets of the recipient or donor were mapped onto the unsorted samples of the same recipient. Imported from immuneACCESS, the table was reduced by TCRdb to in-frame sequences with V and J called. These copies leave out some clones; in studies compared against another copy, an unresolved V gene accounts for under half, and the cause of the remainder is not known. The V and J calls and clone size are taken from that table; D and trimming were inferred from the DNA. The table notes 30,000 to 35,000 clones here, none of them singletons. Of the sample, approximately 6.4% falls within the top ten clones.

Overall study outcomes, separate from this receptor: Across over 40 patients, TRB clonality was highly associated with recipient CMV seropositivity and CMV reactivation, and diversity in PTCy patients was similar to diversity in CNI/methotrexate controls. At 1-2 months, donor-recipient similarity was low but rose over the first year, and the later blood repertoires were often dominated by donor CD8+ memory clones. The TRB repertoires of T cells infiltrating skin or GI tract showed only limited overlap with the TRB repertoires of T cells in blood.

Sequencing input: PBMCs. The chain links TRBV5-1 with TRBJ1-1, with no confidently assigned D gene. The sequence came from a woman aged 50 to 60 in good health and a related stem cell transplant donor. The DNA reads TGCGCCAGCAGCTTGGGCGGAAGTACTGAAGCTTTCTTT. This sequence encodes CASSLGGSTEAFF.